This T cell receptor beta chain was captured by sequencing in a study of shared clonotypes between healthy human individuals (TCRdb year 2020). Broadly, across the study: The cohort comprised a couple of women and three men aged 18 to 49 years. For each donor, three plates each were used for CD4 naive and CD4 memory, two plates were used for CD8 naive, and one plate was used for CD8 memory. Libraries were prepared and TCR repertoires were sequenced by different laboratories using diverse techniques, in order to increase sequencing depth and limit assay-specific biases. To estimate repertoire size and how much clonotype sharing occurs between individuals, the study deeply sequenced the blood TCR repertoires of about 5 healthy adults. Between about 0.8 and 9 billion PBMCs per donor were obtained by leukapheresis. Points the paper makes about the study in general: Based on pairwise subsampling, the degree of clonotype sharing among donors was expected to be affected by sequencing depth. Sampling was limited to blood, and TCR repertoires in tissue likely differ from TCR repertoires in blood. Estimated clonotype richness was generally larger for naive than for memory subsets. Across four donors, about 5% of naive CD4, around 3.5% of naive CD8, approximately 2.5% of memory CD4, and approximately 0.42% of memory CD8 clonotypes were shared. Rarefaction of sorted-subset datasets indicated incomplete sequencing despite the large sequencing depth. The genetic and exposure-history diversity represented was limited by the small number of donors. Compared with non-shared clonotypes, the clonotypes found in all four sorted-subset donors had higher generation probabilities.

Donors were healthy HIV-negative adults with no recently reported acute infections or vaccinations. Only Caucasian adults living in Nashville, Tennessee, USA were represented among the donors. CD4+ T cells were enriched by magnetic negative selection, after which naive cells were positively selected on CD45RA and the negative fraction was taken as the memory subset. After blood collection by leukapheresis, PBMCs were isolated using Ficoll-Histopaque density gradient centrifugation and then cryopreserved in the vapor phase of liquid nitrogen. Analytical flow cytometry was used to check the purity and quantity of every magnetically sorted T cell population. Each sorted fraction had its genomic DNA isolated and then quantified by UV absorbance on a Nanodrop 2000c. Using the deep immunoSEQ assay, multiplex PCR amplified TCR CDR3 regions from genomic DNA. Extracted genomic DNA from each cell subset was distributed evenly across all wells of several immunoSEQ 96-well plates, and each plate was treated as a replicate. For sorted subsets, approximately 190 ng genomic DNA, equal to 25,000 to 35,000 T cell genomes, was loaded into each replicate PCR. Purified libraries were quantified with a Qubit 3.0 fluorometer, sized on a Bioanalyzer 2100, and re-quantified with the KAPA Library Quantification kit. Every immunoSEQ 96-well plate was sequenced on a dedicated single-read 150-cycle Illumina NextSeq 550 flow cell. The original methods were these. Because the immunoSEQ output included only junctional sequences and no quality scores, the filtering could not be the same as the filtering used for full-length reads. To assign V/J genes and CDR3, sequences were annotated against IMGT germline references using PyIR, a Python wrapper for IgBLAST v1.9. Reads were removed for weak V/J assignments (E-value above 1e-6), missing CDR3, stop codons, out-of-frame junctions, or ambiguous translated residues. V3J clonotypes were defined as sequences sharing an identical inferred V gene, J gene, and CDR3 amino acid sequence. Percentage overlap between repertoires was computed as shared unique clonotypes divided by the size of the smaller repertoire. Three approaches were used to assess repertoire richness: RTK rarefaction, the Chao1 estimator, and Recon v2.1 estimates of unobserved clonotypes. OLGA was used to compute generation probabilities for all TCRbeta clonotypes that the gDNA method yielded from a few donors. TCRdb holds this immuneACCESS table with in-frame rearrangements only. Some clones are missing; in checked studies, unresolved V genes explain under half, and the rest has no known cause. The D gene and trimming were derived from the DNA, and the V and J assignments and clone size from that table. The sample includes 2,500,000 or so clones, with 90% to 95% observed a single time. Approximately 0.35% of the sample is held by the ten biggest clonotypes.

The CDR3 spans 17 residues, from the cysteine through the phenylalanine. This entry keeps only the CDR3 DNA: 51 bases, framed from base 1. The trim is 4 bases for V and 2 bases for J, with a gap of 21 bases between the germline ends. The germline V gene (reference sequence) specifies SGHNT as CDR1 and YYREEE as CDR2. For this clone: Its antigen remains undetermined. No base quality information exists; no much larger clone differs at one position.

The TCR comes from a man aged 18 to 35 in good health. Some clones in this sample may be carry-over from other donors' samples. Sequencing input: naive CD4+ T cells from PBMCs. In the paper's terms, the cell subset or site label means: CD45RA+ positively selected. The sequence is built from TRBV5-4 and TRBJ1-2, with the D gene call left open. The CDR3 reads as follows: CASSAGSRREENYGYTF. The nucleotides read TGTGCCAGCAGCGCAGGCTCTAGGAGGGAGGAGAACTATGGCTACACCTTC.